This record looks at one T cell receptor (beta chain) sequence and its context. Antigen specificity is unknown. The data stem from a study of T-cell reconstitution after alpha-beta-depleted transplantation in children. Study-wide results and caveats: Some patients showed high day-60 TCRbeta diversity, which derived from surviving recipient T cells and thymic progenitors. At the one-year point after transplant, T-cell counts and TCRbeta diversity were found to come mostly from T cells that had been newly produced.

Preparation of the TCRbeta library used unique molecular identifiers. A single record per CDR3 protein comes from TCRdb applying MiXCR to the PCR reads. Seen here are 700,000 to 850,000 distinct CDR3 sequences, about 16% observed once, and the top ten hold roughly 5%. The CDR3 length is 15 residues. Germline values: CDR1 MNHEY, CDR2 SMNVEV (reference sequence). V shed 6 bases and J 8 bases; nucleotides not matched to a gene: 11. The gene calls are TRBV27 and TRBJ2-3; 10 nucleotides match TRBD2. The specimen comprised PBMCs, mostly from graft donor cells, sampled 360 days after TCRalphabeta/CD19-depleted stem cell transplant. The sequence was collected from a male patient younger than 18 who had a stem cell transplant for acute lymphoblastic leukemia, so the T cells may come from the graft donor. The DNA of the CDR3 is TGTGCCAGCAGATTCCTAGCGGGGGAGGGGCGTACGCAGTATTTT. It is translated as CASRFLAGEGRTQYF.